Listed here are 15 T cell receptor beta chains from one sample, sequenced in a study of T cell responses to AZD1222 COVID-19 vaccine. This table comes from immunoSEQ multiplex PCR, and its TCRdb copy is limited to in-frame clones, with some not included. The sample consists of roughly 120,000 clones, approximately 83% of them appearing once. The specimen was peripheral blood, collected on day 0 of AZD1222 vaccination. The source is an adult in good health.

J is TRBJ1-5 and V is TRBV5-1; possibly TRBD1 for D (5 bases). The CDR3 sequence is 14 residues long. Germline CDR1 and CDR2: SGHRS and YFSETQ. V lost 4 bases, J lost 8 bases, and 16 bases lay in between. CDR3 protein: CASSPSGAGKPQHF. CDR3 coding DNA: TGCGCCAGCAGCCCTTCGGGCGCAGGGAAGCCCCAGCATTTT.

The gene calls are TRBV7-9 and TRBJ2-7; D gene ambiguous. The V end was cut by 7 bases, the J end by 5 bases, with 12 bases between. Germline V gene sequence: CDR1 SEHNR, CDR2 FQNEAQ (reference sequence). The CDR3 covers 12 residues. The CDR3 DNA follows: TGTGCCAGCACCGATTTACGGCACGAGCAGTACTTC. This codes for CASTDLRHEQYF.

This clone has a handful of counts. The chain is built from TRBV4-2 and TRBJ2-5; tentatively, D is TRBD2 (6 bases). Germline CDR1 and CDR2: LGHNA and YNFKEQ. CDR3 size: 14 residues. The V and J ends lost 2 bases and 5 bases respectively, with 12 bases between them. In DNA form, the CDR3 reads TGTGCCAGCAGCCAACCGGGAGTCGGTGAGACCCAGTACTTC. This codes for CASSQPGVGETQYF.

This clone was seen just once. CDR3 bases: TGTGCCAGCAACTCCCCCGGGTGGGGGAACACTGAAGCTTTCTTT. Encoded protein: CASNSPGWGNTEAFF. V gene TRBV6-5 combines with J gene TRBJ1-1; D gene ambiguous. CDR1 is MNHEY, CDR2 SVGAGI, per germline. The CDR3 spans 15 residues. The germline V and J ends were trimmed by 7 bases and 1 base, with 16 bases remaining between them.

The genes are TRBV2 and TRBJ1-2; D remains unclear. CDR3 length: 15 residues. Trimming took off 8 bases at V and 1 base at J, with 17 bases between the two ends. Germline values: CDR1 SNHLY, CDR2 FYNNEI. The CDR3 sequence: CASLKGRANNYGYTF. CDR3 bases: TGTGCCAGCCTTAAAGGCAGAGCAAATAACTATGGCTACACCTTC.

The J gene is TRBJ1-2, the V gene TRBV19, with D possibly being TRBD1 (5 bases). With 5 bases removed from V and 8 bases from J, the gap between germline ends came to 12 bases. Germline CDR1 reads LNHDA; CDR2 reads SQIVND (reference sequence). This CDR3 comprises 12 residues. CDR3 sequence: CASSSLTVGYTF. The DNA of the CDR3 is TGTGCCAGTAGTTCCCTGACAGTCGGCTACACCTTC.

The V call is TRBV5-8, the J call TRBJ2-3, with D possibly being TRBD1 or TRBD2 (5 bases each). This CDR3 is 16 amino acids long. V was cut by 2 bases and J by 8 bases, with 21 bases left in between. CDR1 SGHTS and CDR2 YDEGEE come from the germline V gene. CDR3: CASSLRPSWIRGTQYF. Written as DNA, the CDR3 is TGTGCCAGCAGCTTAAGGCCTAGCTGGATTAGGGGTACGCAGTATTTT.

The chain couples TRBV2 to TRBJ1-5; 8 bases agree with TRBD1. The CDR3 runs 16 residues. The V gene's germline CDR1 is SNHLY and CDR2 FYNNEI. J lost 2 bases, V lost 6 bases, and 9 bases had no gene match. The CDR3 region has the DNA TGTGCCAGCAGGGATGGACAGGGAAGACGCAATCAGCCCCAGCATTTT. Its translation: CASRDGQGRRNQPQHF.

This clone occurred once. V is TRBV7-3 and J is TRBJ2-2, with D perhaps TRBD1 (6 bases). The CDR3 loop spans 15 amino acids. Looked up from germline, CDR1 is SGHTA and CDR2 is FQGTGA. V lost 0 bases and J 4 bases, leaving 9 bases between the germline ends. The CDR3 DNA follows: TGTGCCAGCAGCTTAACGCCAGGGGTCACCGGGGAGCTGTTTTTT. Translating gives CASSLTPGVTGELFF. Drawing the rest from reference TRBV7-3 and TRBJ2-2, the complete variable domain is GAGVSQTPSNKVTEKGKYVELRCDPISGHTALYWYRQSLGQGPEFLIYFQGTGAADDSGLPNDRFFAVRPEGSVSTLKIQRTERGDSAVYLCASSLTPGVTGELFFGEGSRLTVL.

This clone was seen a few times. CDR3 in DNA: TGTGCCAGCAGTTCGTCGGCCCGCGACGAGCAGTACTTC. It is translated as CASSSSARDEQYF. The chain couples TRBV5-8 to TRBJ2-7; D not resolved. This CDR3 region has 13 residues. The germline CDR1 and CDR2 sequences are SGHTS and YDEGEE. V lost 5 bases and J 5 bases, leaving 14 bases between the germline ends.

This clone showed up just once. This sequence joins TRBV4-1 and TRBJ2-6, with 9 bases matching TRBD1. With 1 base clipped from V and 2 bases from J, the junction kept 3 bases outside the gene matches. CDR1 is MGHRA and CDR2 is YSYEKL in the germline V gene. The CDR3 has 17 amino acids. The CDR3 loop is CASSQGTGVPGANVLTF. The CDR3 DNA sequence: TGCGCCAGCAGCCAAGGGACAGGGGTTCCTGGGGCCAACGTCCTGACTTTC.

This chain joins TRBV18 and TRBJ1-5; D possibly corresponds to TRBD1 (6 bases). Trimming removed 6 bases from V and 9 bases from J, with 21 bases in between. The CDR3 contains 15 residues. Germline V gene lookup returns CDR1 KGHSH and CDR2 LQKENI. The CDR3 protein is CASSHSPTDSLPQHF. CDR3 DNA sequence: TGTGCCAGCTCTCACAGCCCCACGGACAGCCTGCCCCAGCATTTT.

This clone occurred a few times. The sample holds other DNA sequences that translate to the same CDR3. The rearrangement joins TRBV15 to TRBJ1-5; D unresolved. Germline CDR1 LNHNV, CDR2 YYDKDF (reference sequence). Trimming took 1 base from V and 0 from J, leaving 7 bases between them. The CDR3 is made up of 15 amino acids. This CDR3 reads CATSRGGGSNQPQHF. The CDR3 DNA reads TGTGCCACCAGCAGAGGAGGCGGTAGCAATCAGCCCCAGCATTTT.

The chain links TRBV30 to TRBJ1-1; weak D call: TRBD1 (6 bases). V lost 3 bases, J lost 2 bases, and 10 bases lay in between. The V gene's germline CDR1 is GTSNPN and CDR2 SVGIG (reference sequence). CDR3 length equals 13 residues. This CDR3 reads CAWSRTVNTEAFF. CDR3 DNA: TGTGCCTGGAGCCGGACAGTAAACACTGAAGCTTTCTTT.

CDR3 sequence (DNA): TGTGCCAGCAGCGTAGCTACAGGGAAGGGTAATGAGCAGTTCTTC. Its translation is CASSVATGKGNEQFF. This chain connects TRBV9 to TRBJ2-1, with D perhaps TRBD1 (6 bases). Looked up from germline, CDR1 is SGDLS and CDR2 is YYNGEE. The ends were cut back, 0 bases at V and 7 bases at J, with 14 bases in the middle. This CDR3 has 15 amino acids.